This T cell receptor beta chain was identified in a study of PD-L1 blockade in urothelial cancer. Study-wide context: The researchers analyzed blood 3 weeks (second dose) and 6 weeks after treatment start. Blood gave a median 141,255 T cells.

J gave up 0 bases and V 4 bases, and 9 bases lay outside the gene matches. Germline-derived CDR1 and CDR2 are MGHDK and SYGVNS. This CDR3 region has 17 residues. Time point defined: peripheral blood 6 weeks after treatment start. Repertoires were generated with immunoSEQ multiplex PCR, while TCRdb's copy carries only in-frame clones and drops some. The table has roughly 76,000 clones, less than 95% seen once. The rearrangement joins TRBV25-1 to TRBJ2-1; 7 nucleotides align to TRBD2. This clonotype was obtained from a woman of 80 years or more with urothelial cancer. The sample here was PBMCs, taken around atezolizumab (anti-PD-L1) treatment. DNA for the CDR3: TGTGCCAGCAGTGCTCCATTGGGAGGGCCCTCCTACAATGAGCAGTTCTTC. Its translation: CASSAPLGGPSYNEQFF.